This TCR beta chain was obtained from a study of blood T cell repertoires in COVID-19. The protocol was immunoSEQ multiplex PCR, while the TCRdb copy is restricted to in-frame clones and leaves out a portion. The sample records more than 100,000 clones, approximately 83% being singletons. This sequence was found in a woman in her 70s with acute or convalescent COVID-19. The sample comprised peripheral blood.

CDR3 nucleotide sequence: TGTGCCTTGAGCCGGCCCGGAAGGGGTGGCTACACCTTC. This sequence encodes CALSRPGRGGYTF. V and J are TRBV30 and TRBJ1-2; a weak D match, TRBD1 (5 bases). Trimming removed 7 bases from V and 7 bases from J, with 19 bases in between. Germline values: CDR1 GTSNPN, CDR2 SVGIG (reference sequence). The CDR3 spans 13 residues.